This T cell receptor (beta chain) was recovered during a study of blood T cell repertoires in COVID-19. At the level of the study: There were acute and convalescent COVID-19 samples, and they came from the United States, Italy and Spain. PBMCs, B-cell-depleted T cells, or T cells were the source of the cDNA or gDNA that made up the material.

Original analysis: Estimation of nucleated cell counts was performed using reference gene primer amplification. Measured with immunoSEQ multiplex PCR; TCRdb has only the in-frame clones, and not every one. That table supplies the V and J calls and clone size; D and trimming were determined from the DNA. The data show about 74,000 clones, about 90% seen once. The TCR sequence derives from a woman aged 45-60 years in a cohort sampled during active COVID-19. The sequencing sample was made of peripheral blood.

DNA of the CDR3: TGTGCCAGCAGCTTGAAGGGGAACTATGGCTACACCTTC. Translation: CASSLKGNYGYTF. The chain combines TRBV5-8 with TRBJ1-2; D is possibly TRBD1 (5 bases). Germline V lookup: CDR1 SGHTS, CDR2 YDEGEE. Between the trimmed V and J ends, which lost 1 base and 2 bases, there was a span of 6 bases. The CDR3 spans 13 residues.